This section outlines one T cell receptor beta chain sequence together with its context. These data are taken from a study of T cells after yellow fever vaccination. TCRdb re-called the 5' RACE reads with MiXCR, one entry per CDR3 protein. The data show nearly 550,000 distinct CDR3 sequences, about a fifth seen once. The CDR3 is 15 residues long. The germline gives CDR1 LGHNA, CDR2 YSLEER. V lost 0 bases to trimming and J lost 2 bases, with 11 bases between them. The chain carries TRBV4-3 and TRBJ2-7, with D tentatively TRBD2 (5 bases). This specimen consisted of PBMCs, obtained 15 days after the yellow fever booster vaccination. The clonotype comes from a man aged 25 to 45 who received the YFV17D yellow fever vaccine. CDR3 nucleotides: TGCGCCAGCAGCCAAGAGCCCCGGACTCCCTACGAGCAGTACTTC. Translated, it gives CASSQEPRTPYEQYF.